This is a list of T cell receptor beta chains from one sample in a study of control samples from healthy donors and cancer patients. Sequencing used immunoSEQ multiplex PCR; TCRdb keeps in-frame clones, though not all of them. The table records 190,000 or so clones, about 93% of them present only once. The sequencing sample was made of blood. Receptors originate from a man between 18 and 35 years old in good health. Each CDR3 is given with its conserved first and last residue. A D gene is named only where the DNA matches it firmly. Clone size is given for some rows only: seen once, a few or many times, or a class if the clone is expanded.

v_gene	j_gene	d_gene	abundance	CDR3aa	CDR3nt
TRBV7-2	TRBJ1-2	TRBD1	-	CASSLSSGGSGYTF	TGTGCCAGCAGCTTAAGTTCAGGGGGCAGTGGCTACACCTTC
TRBV3-1/TRBV3-2	TRBJ2-7	-	-	CASSQYPDTYEQYF	TGTGCCAGCAGCCAATATCCCGACACCTACGAGCAGTACTTC
TRBV10-1	TRBJ1-3	-	-	CASSEGHSGNTIYF	TGCGCCAGCAGTGAGGGACACTCTGGAAACACCATATATTTT
TRBV19	TRBJ2-3	-	-	CASSLGDSRVSSTDTQYF	TGTGCCAGTAGTTTAGGCGACTCGCGGGTATCTAGCACAGATACGCAGTATTTT
TRBV9	TRBJ1-1	TRBD1	-	CASSEGTGTRTEAFF	TGTGCCAGCAGCGAGGGGACAGGGACGCGTACTGAAGCTTTCTTT
TRBV13	TRBJ2-5	-	-	CASSLGGRAETQYF	TGTGCCAGCAGCTTAGGGGGCAGGGCGGAGACCCAGTACTTC
TRBV20-1	TRBJ1-1	-	-	CRASMGNTEAFF	TGCAGGGCTAGTATGGGGAACACTGAAGCTTTCTTT
TRBV5-5	TRBJ2-7	TRBD1	-	CASSLYRGSYEQYF	TGTGCCAGCAGCTTGTACAGGGGCTCCTACGAGCAGTACTTC
TRBV5-6	TRBJ1-5	-	-	CASSEGRNQPQHF	TGTGCCAGCAGTGAAGGGCGCAATCAGCCCCAGCATTTT
TRBV12-3/TRBV12-4	TRBJ2-7	-	-	CASSPRKGEQYF	TGTGCCAGCAGCCCGAGGAAGGGCGAGCAGTACTTC
TRBV18	TRBJ1-4	-	-	CASSLAPLKNEKLFF	TGTGCCAGCTCATTGGCCCCCCTAAAGAATGAAAAACTGTTTTTT
TRBV18	TRBJ1-6	-	-	CASSPQESSYNSPLHF	TGTGCCAGCTCACCACAGGAGAGCTCCTATAATTCACCCCTCCACTTT
TRBV3-1/TRBV3-2	TRBJ2-1	TRBD1	-	CASSYPGTGDGEQFF	TGTGCCAGCAGCTATCCCGGGACAGGGGACGGTGAGCAGTTCTTC
TRBV5-1	TRBJ2-7	-	-	CASSSTPRTGGEQYF	TGCGCCAGCAGCTCTACACCCAGAACAGGTGGCGAGCAGTACTTC
TRBV6-5	TRBJ2-2	TRBD1	-	CASTPGTANTGELFF	TGTGCCAGCACCCCGGGGACAGCAAACACCGGGGAGCTGTTTTTT
TRBV9	TRBJ2-1	TRBD2	-	CASSAESSGGFNYNEQFF	TGTGCCAGCAGCGCAGAATCTAGCGGGGGGTTCAATTACAATGAGCAGTTCTTC
TRBV6-1	TRBJ1-2	TRBD1	once	CASSEVGGGAYYGYTF	TGTGCCAGCAGTGAGGTTGGAGGGGGCGCCTACTATGGCTACACCTTC
TRBV3-1/TRBV3-2	TRBJ2-5	TRBD2	-	CASSQGLASGGAGETQYF	TGTGCCAGCAGCCAAGGCTTAGCTAGCGGGGGGGCCGGAGAGACCCAGTACTTC
TRBV10-3	TRBJ2-2	-	-	CAISETTSYTGELFF	TGTGCCATCAGTGAGACAACTAGTTACACCGGGGAGCTGTTTTTT
TRBV7-3	TRBJ2-3	TRBD1	-	CASGQGEDTQYF	TGTGCCAGCGGACAGGGTGAAGATACGCAGTATTTT
TRBV27	TRBJ2-3	TRBD2	-	CASSTNSGTTRGDTQYF	TGTGCCAGCAGCACCAACTCCGGGACTACAAGGGGAGATACGCAGTATTTT
TRBV30	TRBJ2-3	TRBD2	-	CAWRSGGSITQYF	TGTGCCTGGAGAAGCGGGGGGTCCATTACGCAGTATTTT
TRBV24-1	TRBJ1-2	-	-	CATSDTNYGYTF	TGTGCCACCAGTGATACAAACTATGGCTACACCTTC
TRBV30	TRBJ1-3	TRBD1	-	CAWSSGGSGNTIYF	TGTGCCTGGAGTTCAGGGGGCTCTGGAAACACCATATATTTT
TRBV9	TRBJ2-3	TRBD2	-	CASSVDSGGPDTQYF	TGTGCCAGCAGCGTAGATAGCGGGGGACCAGATACGCAGTATTTT
TRBV3-1/TRBV3-2	TRBJ2-1	-	-	CASSQDPGFYNEQFF	TGTGCCAGCAGCCAAGATCCAGGGTTCTACAATGAGCAGTTCTTC
TRBV6-4	TRBJ2-3	-	-	CASSYGLPTDTQYF	TGTGCCAGCAGTTATGGGTTACCCACAGATACGCAGTATTTT
TRBV5-4	TRBJ2-5	-	-	CASSSTLGASETQYF	TGTGCCAGCAGCTCGACCTTGGGGGCGTCAGAGACCCAGTACTTC
TRBV4-1	TRBJ1-2	-	-	CASSLRTGANYGYTF	TGCGCCAGCAGCCTTAGAACAGGAGCTAACTATGGCTACACCTTC
TRBV5-6	TRBJ1-1	TRBD1	-	CASSSLISTGGVTEAFF	TGTGCCAGCAGCTCACTAATATCGACAGGGGGGGTCACTGAAGCTTTCTTT
TRBV10-3	TRBJ2-1	-	-	CAISESNGRGGALDNEQFF	TGTGCCATCAGTGAGTCGAATGGCAGGGGGGGTGCGCTCGACAATGAGCAGTTCTTC
TRBV9	TRBJ2-7	TRBD1	-	CASSPWDRLYEQYF	TGTGCCAGCAGCCCGTGGGACAGACTATACGAGCAGTACTTC
TRBV5-5	TRBJ1-6	-	-	CASSQDPGVSALHF	TGTGCCAGCAGCCAAGATCCCGGGGTCTCAGCCCTCCACTTT
TRBV5-1	TRBJ2-5	TRBD1	-	CASSFGTGGRETQYF	TGCGCCAGCAGCTTCGGGACAGGGGGCCGGGAGACCCAGTACTTC
TRBV19	TRBJ1-5	TRBD1	few	CASLTGGEFNGNQPQHF	TGTGCCAGCCTTACAGGGGGCGAATTCAATGGCAATCAGCCCCAGCATTTT
TRBV12-3/TRBV12-4	TRBJ1-1	-	-	CASSLGTEAFF	TGTGCCAGCAGTTTAGGTACTGAAGCTTTCTTT
TRBV6-5	TRBJ1-3	-	-	CASSYDGALGGNTIYF	TGTGCCAGCAGTTACGACGGGGCCCTGGGAGGAAACACCATATATTTT
TRBV5-6	TRBJ1-5	-	-	CASSLSSEQPQHF	TGTGCCAGCAGCTTGTCCAGTGAACAGCCCCAGCATTTT
TRBV24-1	TRBJ2-4	-	-	CATSDSQGGTAKNIQYF	TGTGCCACCAGTGATTCCCAAGGGGGGACTGCCAAAAACATTCAGTACTTC
TRBV3-1/TRBV3-2	TRBJ1-5	TRBD1	-	CASSQGWTGDQPQHF	TGTGCCAGCAGCCAAGGATGGACAGGGGATCAGCCCCAGCATTTT
TRBV6-6	TRBJ1-1	-	-	CASSYQTFNTEAFF	TGTGCCAGCAGTTACCAGACATTCAACACTGAAGCTTTCTTT
TRBV7-8	TRBJ2-7	TRBD2	-	CASSYTSGGEPYEQYF	TGTGCCAGCAGCTACACTAGCGGGGGGGAACCCTACGAGCAGTACTTC
TRBV19	TRBJ1-5	-	-	CASSMGGLQPQHF	TGTGCCAGTAGTATGGGGGGGCTTCAGCCCCAGCATTTT
TRBV10-3	TRBJ2-7	-	-	CAIGDTGRAYEQYF	TGTGCCATCGGAGACACGGGAAGAGCCTACGAGCAGTACTTC
TRBV4-1	TRBJ2-7	-	-	CASSYLTGTSYEQYF	TGCGCCAGCAGCTACCTGACAGGGACTTCCTACGAGCAGTACTTC
TRBV4-1	TRBJ2-7	-	-	CASSPRGLWDNEQYF	TGCGCCAGCAGCCCCAGAGGCCTTTGGGACAACGAGCAGTACTTC
TRBV28	TRBJ1-2	-	-	CASRGGTYYGYTF	TGTGCCAGCCGGGGAGGGACCTACTATGGCTACACCTTC
TRBV19	TRBJ1-1	-	-	CASSIKVGLDTEAFF	TGTGCCAGTAGTATAAAGGTCGGTTTGGACACTGAAGCTTTCTTT
TRBV4-1	TRBJ1-4	-	-	CASSQFPPWGATNEKLFF	TGCGCCAGCAGCCAATTTCCCCCCTGGGGAGCTACTAATGAAAAACTGTTTTTT
TRBV28	TRBJ1-2	TRBD1	-	CASSSQGGAYGYTF	TGTGCCAGCAGTTCTCAGGGGGGGGCCTATGGCTACACCTTC
TRBV25-1	TRBJ2-1	-	-	CASSDSGGYNEQFF	TGTGCCAGCAGTGACTCCGGGGGATACAATGAGCAGTTCTTC
TRBV5-4	TRBJ2-2	-	-	CASSLGSGGGHTGELFF	TGTGCCAGCAGCTTGGGTTCAGGAGGGGGTCACACCGGGGAGCTGTTTTTT
TRBV15	TRBJ2-2	-	-	CATSRNRGKGSTGELFF	TGTGCCACCAGCAGGAATCGGGGAAAGGGTAGCACCGGGGAGCTGTTTTTT
TRBV19	TRBJ2-5	-	-	CASSIEWKQETQYF	TGTGCCAGTAGTATAGAATGGAAACAAGAGACCCAGTACTTC
TRBV19	TRBJ2-2	TRBD1	-	CASSITGVGELFF	TGTGCCAGTAGTATTACAGGGGTCGGGGAGCTGTTTTTT
TRBV6-1	TRBJ1-1	-	-	CASSETGSETEAFF	TGTGCCAGCAGTGAGACGGGCAGTGAGACTGAAGCTTTCTTT
TRBV18	TRBJ2-1	-	-	CASSPRAGGQDEQFF	TGTGCCAGCTCACCCCGGGCCGGGGGGCAGGATGAGCAGTTCTTC
TRBV5-5	TRBJ2-2	-	-	CASSLLGVSGELFF	TGTGCCAGCAGCTTGCTAGGCGTATCCGGGGAGCTGTTTTTT
TRBV2	TRBJ1-2	TRBD1	-	CASSVAGGKANYGYTF	TGTGCCAGCAGTGTGGCAGGGGGGAAAGCTAACTATGGCTACACCTTC
TRBV5-1	TRBJ2-2	-	-	CASSRTNTGELFF	TGCGCCAGCAGCCGCACAAACACCGGGGAGCTGTTTTTT